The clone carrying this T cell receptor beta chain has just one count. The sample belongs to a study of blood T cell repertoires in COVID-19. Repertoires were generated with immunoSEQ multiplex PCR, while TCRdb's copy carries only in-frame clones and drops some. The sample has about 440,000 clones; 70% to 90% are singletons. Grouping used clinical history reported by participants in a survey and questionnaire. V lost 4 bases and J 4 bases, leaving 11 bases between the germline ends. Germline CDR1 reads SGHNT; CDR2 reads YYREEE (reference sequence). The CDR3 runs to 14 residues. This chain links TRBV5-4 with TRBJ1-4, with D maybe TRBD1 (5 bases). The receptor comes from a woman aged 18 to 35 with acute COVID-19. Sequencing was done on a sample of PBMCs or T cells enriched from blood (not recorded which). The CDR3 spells CASSPGGDNEKLFF. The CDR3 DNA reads TGTGCCAGCAGCCCAGGAGGGGATAATGAAAAACTGTTTTTT.